These T cell receptor beta chains were read from a single sample in a study of blood T cell repertoires in COVID-19. The assay was immunoSEQ multiplex PCR, and TCRdb's table has in-frame clones only and misses some. The table includes 250,000 or so clones, about 93% detected once. The material sequenced was peripheral blood. The receptors here all came from a man younger than 45 with COVID-19, enrolled during active disease. The CDR3 runs from the conserved cysteine through the conserved F or W. Each record gives: V gene, J gene, CDR3 protein.

TRBV12-3/TRBV12-4,TRBJ1-1,CASNRPENTEAFF
TRBV10-3,TRBJ1-2,CAIRGDSSLSNYGYTF
TRBV7-9,TRBJ2-4,CASSSGTAKNIQYF
TRBV3-1/TRBV3-2,TRBJ2-1,CASSPWTSGGLGNEQFF
TRBV7-9,TRBJ1-3,CASNPDRQSSGNTIYF
TRBV12-5,TRBJ1-2,CASGLGAGSYGYTF
TRBV28,TRBJ1-1,CASTSRGAQNTEAFF
TRBV18,TRBJ2-1,CASSPLLAGGHNEQFF
TRBV6-5,TRBJ2-3,CASKVAGVPDTQYF
TRBV19,TRBJ2-1,CASSFRRGNYNEQFF
TRBV19,TRBJ2-3,CASRLGLAGASSTDTQYF
TRBV5-5,TRBJ2-3,CASSFPGAFTDTQYF
TRBV4-1,TRBJ1-5,CASSRQTGDQPQHF
TRBV30,TRBJ1-2,CAWSVRLGARANYGYTF
TRBV5-4,TRBJ2-7,CASSSPGQGAYEQYF
TRBV5-1,TRBJ1-5,CASSLDPRGGNQPQHF
TRBV30,TRBJ1-1,CAWSLLTDMNTEAFF
TRBV19,TRBJ2-5,CASAGVQETQYF
TRBV4-1,TRBJ1-6,CASSQARDRVLYGSPLHF
TRBV6-5,TRBJ2-7,CASSFTEGPLYEQYF
TRBV6-5,TRBJ2-7,CASNRDWGYEQYF
TRBV10-2,TRBJ2-5,CASSEGLAGDQETQYF